This TCR beta chain was identified in a study of response to subunit inactivated influenza vaccine. The germline V and J ends were trimmed by 0 bases and 6 bases, with 12 bases remaining between them. The CDR3 covers 13 residues. CDR1 is SQVTM and CDR2 is ANQGSEA in the germline V gene. TCRdb called the RT-PCR reads again in MiXCR, with one record for every CDR3 protein. Found here are about 540,000 distinct CDR3 sequences, around 21% of them singletons; the top ten hold 2.5% to 3%. This sample was shared with a second study, whose subject was T cells expressing NK-cell markers. That source notes: Generation of TCR beta cDNA was performed by 5'RACE template switching incorporating UMIs. Dominant NKG2C+ clonotypes accounted for about 1.0-8% of CD8+ T cells in six donors. Among several donors, these clonotypes also ranked first in the CD3+CD56-NKG2C+ fraction. The study left the HCMV specificity of expanded NKG2C+ T cell clones unresolved.

The TCR originated in a man aged 45 to 65 who received an inactivated influenza vaccine. The rearrangement uses TRBV29-1 and TRBJ2-7; D is unclear. This specimen consisted of CD4+ T cells sorted from PBMCs, obtained 12 days after vaccination. The CDR3 bases are TGCAGCGTTGAAGATCAAGAAAAACCCGAGCAGTACTTC. Encoded protein: CSVEDQEKPEQYF.